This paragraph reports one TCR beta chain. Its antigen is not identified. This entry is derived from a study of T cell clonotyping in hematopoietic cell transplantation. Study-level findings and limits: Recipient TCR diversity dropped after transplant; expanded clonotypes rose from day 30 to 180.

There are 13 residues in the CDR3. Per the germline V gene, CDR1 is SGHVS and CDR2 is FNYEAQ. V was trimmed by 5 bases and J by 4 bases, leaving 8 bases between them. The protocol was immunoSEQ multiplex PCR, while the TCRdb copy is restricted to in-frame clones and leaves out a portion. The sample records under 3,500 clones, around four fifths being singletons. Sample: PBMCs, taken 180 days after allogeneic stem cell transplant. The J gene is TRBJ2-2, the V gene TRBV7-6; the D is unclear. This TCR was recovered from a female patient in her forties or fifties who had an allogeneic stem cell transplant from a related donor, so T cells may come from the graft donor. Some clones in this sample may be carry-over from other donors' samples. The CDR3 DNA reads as TGTGCCAGCAGCCAGCAGGTCACCGGGGAGCTGTTTTTT. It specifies CASSQQVTGELFF.